A single sample is the source of the 28 T cell receptor beta chains below, sequenced in a study of blood T cell repertoires in COVID-19. TCRdb's copy holds only in-frame clones and misses some; the assay was immunoSEQ multiplex PCR. This table has roughly 120,000 clones, around nine tenths appearing once. Sequenced material: peripheral blood. These receptors all stem from a human donor in a cohort sampled during active COVID-19.

The chain recombines TRBV12-2 with TRBJ1-1; the listed D gene, TRBD1, was not tested against the DNA. TRBV12-2 is deemed a pseudogene. The CDR3 is 15 residues long. The CDR3 protein is CASRLEDRGDFCAFF. The DNA of the CDR3 is TGTGCAAGTCGCTTGGAAGACAGGGGAGATTTTTGCGCTTTCTTT.

The chain employs TRBV11-3 and TRBJ1-6; D not resolved. In germline, CDR1 is SGHNT, CDR2 YENEEA. This CDR3 is 16 amino acids long. V gave up 5 bases and J gave up 7 bases, with 18 bases separating them. CDR3 sequence reads: CASSELIEGFNSPLHF. The CDR3 bases are TGTGCCAGCAGCGAACTGATAGAGGGATTCAATTCACCCCTCCACTTT. Using reference TRBV11-3 and TRBJ1-6 for the parts outside the CDR3, the full variable domain is EAGVVQSPRYKIIEKKQPVAFWCNPISGHNTLYWYLQNLGQGPELLIRYENEEAVDDSQLPKDRFSAERLKGVDSTLKIQPAELGDSAVYLCASSELIEGFNSPLHFGNGTRLTVT.

This chain joins TRBV11-3 and TRBJ2-7; possibly TRBD2 for D (5 bases). From germline, CDR1 is SGHNT and CDR2 YENEEA. The CDR3 totals 12 residues. V lost 4 bases and J lost 9, with 13 bases in between. In nucleotides, the CDR3 is TGTGCCAGCAGCTCAGACGCGGAGGTGCAGTACTTC. Translation: CASSSDAEVQYF.

The chain joins TRBV7-9 to TRBJ2-5; possibly TRBD2 for D (6 bases). This CDR3 region has 15 residues. Germline V gene sequence: CDR1 SEHNR, CDR2 FQNEAQ (reference sequence). V gave up 2 bases and J gave up 2 bases, with 12 bases separating them. Here the CDR3 reads CASSLSGGRQETQYF. The DNA of the CDR3 is TGTGCCAGCAGCTTAAGTGGGGGGAGACAAGAGACCCAGTACTTC.

The chain combines TRBV7-3 with TRBJ2-5, with 7 nucleotides matching TRBD2. This CDR3 region has 15 residues. The trim removed 2 bases at V and 3 bases at J, leaving 6 bases unmatched. CDR1 is SGHTA, CDR2 FQGTGA, per germline. CDR3 DNA sequence: TGTGCCAGCAGCTTAGTTGGGCGGGGGAAAGAGACCCAGTACTTC. Amino acid sequence: CASSLVGRGKETQYF. Full variable domain (missing parts from reference TRBV7-3 and TRBJ2-5): GAGVSQTPSNKVTEKGKYVELRCDPISGHTALYWYRQSLGQGPEFLIYFQGTGAADDSGLPNDRFFAVRPEGSVSTLKIQRTERGDSAVYLCASSLVGRGKETQYFGPGTRLLVL.

The chain is built from TRBV2 and TRBJ2-2, with 12 bases lining up with TRBD2. V shed 3 bases, J shed 7 bases, and the junction held 3 bases outside the gene matches. Per germline, CDR1 SNHLY and CDR2 FYNNEI. The CDR3 spans 15 residues. The CDR3: CASSETSGRFGELFF. The CDR3 bases are TGTGCCAGCAGTGAGACTAGCGGGAGATTCGGGGAGCTGTTTTTT. Using reference TRBV2 and TRBJ2-2 for the parts outside the CDR3, the full variable domain is EPEVTQTPSHQVTQMGQEVILRCVPISNHLYFYWYRQILGQKVEFLVSFYNNEISEKSEIFDDQFSVERPDGSNFTLKIRSTKLEDSAMYFCASSETSGRFGELFFGEGSRLTVL.

The genes are TRBV5-4 and TRBJ2-3; 9 nucleotides agree with TRBD2. Looked up from germline, CDR1 is SGHNT and CDR2 is YYREEE (reference sequence). The V segment lost 4 bases and the J segment 2 bases; nucleotides outside the gene matches: 8. The CDR3 is 16 residues long. The chain's CDR3 is CASSQRLAAHTDTQYF. CDR3 DNA sequence: TGTGCCAGCAGCCAGAGACTAGCGGCCCACACAGATACGCAGTATTTT.

CDR3 sequence reads: CASSGQWAYEAFF. As DNA, the CDR3 is TGTGCCAGCAGCGGACAGTGGGCCTATGAAGCTTTCTTT. The chain uses TRBV5-6 and TRBJ1-1, with a possible D match to TRBD1 (6 bases). This CDR3 has 13 residues. Germline-derived CDR1 and CDR2 are SGHDT and YYEEEE. The V and J ends lost 4 bases and 7 bases respectively, with 14 bases between them.

This chain connects TRBV3-1 (or the pseudogene TRBV3-2) to TRBJ1-4, with a weak D call TRBD1 (5 bases). Germline V lookup: CDR1 LGHDT, CDR2 YNNKEL (reference sequence). V lost 1 base, J lost 7 bases, and 10 bases lay in between. The CDR3 runs 14 residues. This CDR3 reads CASSQGGTREKLFF. Written as DNA, the CDR3 is TGTGCCAGCAGCCAAGGAGGGACTCGTGAAAAACTGTTTTTT.

The gene calls are TRBV19 and TRBJ1-2, with TRBD1 matching 7 bases. CDR1 is LNHDA, CDR2 SQIVND, per germline (reference sequence). V was clipped by 7 bases and J by 4 bases; unmatched bases: 3. This CDR3 spans 12 amino acids. The DNA for the CDR3 is TGTGCCAGTATGAAGGGGGCCTATGGCTACACCTTC. Its translation: CASMKGAYGYTF.

The rearrangement joins TRBV9 to TRBJ1-2; D possibly corresponds to TRBD1 (5 bases). CDR3 size: 15 residues. Trimming pared 3 bases from V and 2 bases from J, leaving 14 bases between. The V gene's germline CDR1 is SGDLS and CDR2 YYNGEE. CDR3 region: CASSGLGGFNYGYTF. The CDR3, as DNA: TGTGCCAGCAGCGGCCTCGGGGGATTCAACTATGGCTACACCTTC.

J is TRBJ2-7 and V is TRBV19; 15 bases fit TRBD2. The J segment lost 6 bases and the V segment lost 5 bases, leaving 2 bases of the junction unmatched. The CDR3 extends over 14 amino acids. Germline assignment: CDR1 LNHDA and CDR2 SQIVND (reference sequence). CDR3 coding DNA: TGTGCCAGTAGTGCGGGACTAGCGGGAGGCGAGCAGTACTTC. It translates to CASSAGLAGGEQYF.

V and J are TRBV19 and TRBJ1-1; D might be TRBD1 (5 bases). Germline CDR1 LNHDA, CDR2 SQIVND (reference sequence). This CDR3 region has 14 residues. V lost 6 bases and J lost 4, with 15 bases in between. The CDR3 region has the DNA TGTGCCAGTAGAACCGAGGGACTAACCACTGAAGCTTTCTTT. Protein: CASRTEGLTTEAFF. The whole variable domain, filled in from reference TRBV19 and TRBJ1-1, reads DGGITQSPKYLFRKEGQNVTLSCEQNLNHDAMYWYRQDPGQGLRLIYYSQIVNDFQKGDIAEGYSVSREKKESFPLTVTSAQKNPTAFYLCASRTEGLTTEAFFGQGTRLTVV.

The chain combines TRBV18 with TRBJ1-1; maybe TRBD1 (6 bases). Germline values: CDR1 KGHSH, CDR2 LQKENI. V lost 7 bases and J 8 bases, leaving 17 bases between the germline ends. The length of the CDR3 is 13 residues. This CDR3 is CASLGHGFGEAFF. The DNA for the CDR3 is TGTGCCAGCTTGGGACACGGGTTCGGGGAAGCTTTCTTT.

This chain uses TRBV5-5 with TRBJ2-5; D is perhaps TRBD1 (7 bases). V was clipped by 4 bases and J by 5 bases, with 18 bases between them. Germline CDR1 reads SGHKS; CDR2 reads YYEKEE (reference sequence). The CDR3 length is 15 residues. The CDR3 region is CASSAGGGGGETQYF. The CDR3 DNA reads TGTGCCAGCAGCGCAGGAGGAGGGGGCGGTGAGACCCAGTACTTC.

This rearrangement joins TRBV29-1 to TRBJ1-1; 7 nucleotides match TRBD1. Germline V gene sequence: CDR1 SQVTM, CDR2 ANQGSEA. V was pared by 6 bases and J by 10 bases, with 14 bases of the junction left unmatched. The CDR3 is made up of 13 amino acids. The CDR3 DNA follows: TGCAGCGTCGACAGGGTCTTGGAGAAGGGAGCTTTCTTT. Encoded protein: CSVDRVLEKGAFF.

The rearrangement joins TRBV11-2 to TRBJ1-2, with 8 positions matching TRBD1. This CDR3 region has 15 residues. Germline lookup yields CDR1 SGHAT and CDR2 FQNNGV. The V and J ends lost 4 bases and 3 bases, in that order; junction bases with no gene match: 7. CDR3 region: CASSSPDRVYYGYTF. The CDR3 bases are TGTGCCAGCAGCTCCCCGGACAGGGTATACTATGGCTACACCTTC. Complete variable domain (other parts from reference TRBV11-2 and TRBJ1-2): EAGVAQSPRYKIIEKRQSVAFWCNPISGHATLYWYQQILGQGPKLLIQFQNNGVVDDSQLPKDRFSAERLKGVDSTLKIQPAKLEDSAVYLCASSSPDRVYYGYTFGSGTRLTVV.

The chain couples TRBV28 to TRBJ1-6; TRBD1 matches at 7 bases. The length of the CDR3 is 16 residues. Germline lookup yields CDR1 MDHEN and CDR2 SYDVKM. The trim removed 5 bases at V and 9 bases at J, leaving 13 bases unmatched. CDR3 amino acids: CASSAWDRSRGSPLHF. CDR3 DNA sequence: TGTGCCAGCAGTGCCTGGGACAGAAGTAGAGGTTCACCCCTCCACTTT.

With respect to this clone: This CDR3 is also generated by other DNA sequences in the sample. The J gene is TRBJ2-5, the V gene TRBV15, with a tentative D call TRBD1 (6 bases). The V end lost 8 bases, the J end lost 2 bases, and 15 bases lay between the germline ends. Germline V gene data show CDR1 as LNHNV and CDR2 as YYDKDF (reference sequence). The CDR3 is 14 amino acids. The CDR3 is CATAEGQVQETQYF. The DNA of the CDR3 is TGTGCCACCGCTGAGGGACAAGTACAAGAGACCCAGTACTTC.

This chain uses TRBV28 with TRBJ1-2; no clear D gene. Trimming left V 6 bases short and J 0 bases short, with 14 bases between. Looked up from germline, CDR1 is MDHEN and CDR2 is SYDVKM. This CDR3 spans 15 amino acids. The CDR3 DNA is TGTGCCAGCAGGGAGAGAGGCGGCTCTAACTATGGCTACACCTTC. Encoded protein: CASRERGGSNYGYTF.

V and J are TRBV2 and TRBJ1-5; a weak D match, TRBD1 (6 bases). There are 16 residues in the CDR3. Germline V gene data show CDR1 as SNHLY and CDR2 as FYNNEI. Trimming removed 1 base from V and 5 bases from J, with 15 bases in between. The CDR3 DNA follows: TGTGCCAGCAGTGAAGGAGGACAGCGAATCTATCAGCCCCAGCATTTT. Encoded protein: CASSEGGQRIYQPQHF.

The rearrangement joins TRBV4-2 to TRBJ2-5, with TRBD2 matching 12 bases. The CDR3 length is 16 residues. Trimming took 0 bases from V and 5 from J; bases not matched to a gene: 4. CDR1 and CDR2 from the germline V gene are LGHNA and YNFKEQ. The CDR3 sequence: CASSQELAGGQETQYF. CDR3 coding DNA: TGTGCCAGCAGCCAAGAACTAGCGGGGGGCCAGGAGACCCAGTACTTC.

The CDR3 sequence: CASSVTGYGGYTF. For the CDR3, the DNA is TGTGCCAGCAGCGTAACAGGGTATGGTGGCTACACCTTC. The chain employs TRBV9 and TRBJ1-2; the D gene is possibly TRBD1 (6 bases). Per germline, CDR1 SGDLS and CDR2 YYNGEE. Trimming removed 1 base at V and 7 bases at J, with 11 bases between. There are 13 residues in the CDR3.

The CDR3 protein is CATSALGEGGRGETQYF. Here the CDR3 DNA reads TGTGCCACCAGTGCCCTTGGGGAAGGGGGCCGTGGGGAGACCCAGTACTTC. V is TRBV24-1 and J is TRBJ2-5; 7 bases align to TRBD1. The CDR3 has 17 amino acids. With 5 bases clipped from V and 5 bases from J, the junction kept 16 bases outside the gene matches. CDR1 and CDR2 (germline): KGHDR, SFDVKD.

This clone was counted between two and nine times. The genes are TRBV3-1 (or the pseudogene TRBV3-2) and TRBJ1-4; D is perhaps TRBD1 (6 bases). The V end was cut by 0 bases, the J end by 0 bases, with 11 bases between. Germline CDR1 LGHDT, CDR2 YNNKEL (reference sequence). This CDR3 is built from 17 residues. This CDR3 reads CASSQEGRGATNEKLFF. In DNA, the CDR3 is TGTGCCAGCAGCCAAGAGGGCAGGGGAGCAACTAATGAAAAACTGTTTTTT.

The chain is built from TRBV27 and TRBJ1-5; D may be TRBD1 (5 bases). This CDR3 spans 14 amino acids. V shed 8 bases and J shed 3 bases, with 14 bases lying between them. Germline loops: CDR1 MNHEY, CDR2 SMNVEV (reference sequence). The CDR3 bases are TGTGCCAGCTCTATTACAGGAACCAATCAGCCCCAGCATTTT. Translated, it gives CASSITGTNQPQHF.

CDR3 loop: CASSLNGRNTEAFF. The CDR3 coding sequence is TGTGCCAGCAGCCTGAATGGGAGGAACACTGAAGCTTTCTTT. V and J are TRBV11-2 and TRBJ1-1, with D hard to call. V dropped 5 bases and J dropped 1 base, with 11 bases sitting between them. Germline CDR1 is SGHAT and CDR2 is FQNNGV. This CDR3 contains 14 residues.

This clone occurred once. V usage is TRBV4-1 and J usage is TRBJ2-2; weak D call: TRBD1 (5 bases). Germline CDR1 and CDR2: MGHRA and YSYEKL. The V and J ends lost 4 bases and 2 bases respectively, with 11 bases between them. This CDR3 contains 15 residues. CDR3 sequence reads: CASSPWGRNTGELFF. The CDR3 nucleotides read TGCGCCAGCAGCCCCTGGGGCAGAAACACCGGGGAGCTGTTTTTT.